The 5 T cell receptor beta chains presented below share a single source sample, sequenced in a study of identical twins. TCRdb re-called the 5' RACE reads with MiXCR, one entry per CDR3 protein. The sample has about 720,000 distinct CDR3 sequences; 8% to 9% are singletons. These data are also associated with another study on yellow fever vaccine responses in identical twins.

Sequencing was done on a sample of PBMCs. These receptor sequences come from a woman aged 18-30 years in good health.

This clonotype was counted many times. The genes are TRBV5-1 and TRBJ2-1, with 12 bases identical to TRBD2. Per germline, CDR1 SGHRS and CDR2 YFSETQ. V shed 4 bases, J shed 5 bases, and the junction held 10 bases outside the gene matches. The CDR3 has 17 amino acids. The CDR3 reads CASSRSSGGARNNEQFF. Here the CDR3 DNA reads TGCGCCAGCAGCCGATCTAGCGGGGGGGCCCGAAACAATGAGCAGTTCTTC.

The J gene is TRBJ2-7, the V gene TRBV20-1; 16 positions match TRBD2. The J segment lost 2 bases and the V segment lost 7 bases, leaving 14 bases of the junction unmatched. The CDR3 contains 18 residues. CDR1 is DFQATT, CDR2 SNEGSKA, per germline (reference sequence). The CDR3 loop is CSVLTGTGTSGRAYEQYF. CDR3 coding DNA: TGCAGTGTCCTAACCGGGACAGGGACTAGCGGGAGGGCCTACGAGCAGTACTTC.

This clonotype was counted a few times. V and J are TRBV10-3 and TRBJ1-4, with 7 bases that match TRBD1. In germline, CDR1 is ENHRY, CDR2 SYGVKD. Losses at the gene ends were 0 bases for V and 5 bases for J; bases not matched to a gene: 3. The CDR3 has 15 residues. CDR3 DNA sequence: TGTGCCATCAGTGAGTCACCGGACAGGAATGAAAAACTGTTTTTT. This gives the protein CAISESPDRNEKLFF.

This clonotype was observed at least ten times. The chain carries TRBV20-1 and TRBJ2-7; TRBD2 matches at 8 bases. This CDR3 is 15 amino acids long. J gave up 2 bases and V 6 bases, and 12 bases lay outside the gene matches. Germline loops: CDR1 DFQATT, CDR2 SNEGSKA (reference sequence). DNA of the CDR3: TGCAGTGCCACACCAAGCGGGGGTCAAACCTACGAGCAGTACTTC. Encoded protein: CSATPSGGQTYEQYF.

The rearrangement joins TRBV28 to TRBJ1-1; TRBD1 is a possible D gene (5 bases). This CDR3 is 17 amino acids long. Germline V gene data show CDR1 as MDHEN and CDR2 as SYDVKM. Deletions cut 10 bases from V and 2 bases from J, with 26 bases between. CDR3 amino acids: CAIAPRILGGDNTEAFF. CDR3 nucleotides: TGTGCCATTGCCCCCAGGATTCTCGGCGGGGACAACACTGAAGCTTTCTTT.